This TCR beta chain originates from a study of blood T cell repertoires in COVID-19. Germline values: CDR1 LGHDT, CDR2 YNNKEL (reference sequence). The CDR3 is 14 amino acids. Losses at the gene ends were 4 bases for V and 0 bases for J; bases not matched to a gene: 3. Participants' reported clinical history set cohort assignment. Exposed enrollees encountered a COVID-19 case at some point within 2 weeks before study entry. The table came from immunoSEQ multiplex PCR; TCRdb's copy has only in-frame clones and leaves some out. The data contain 300,000 or so clones, 89% of them singletons. The source of this sequence is a woman between 45 and 65 years old who had been exposed to COVID-19. Material for sequencing was PBMCs or T cells enriched from blood (not recorded which). The J gene is TRBJ2-7, the V gene TRBV3-1 (or the pseudogene TRBV3-2), with 7 bases that match TRBD1. The CDR3: CASSPAGGSYEQYF. The CDR3 DNA follows: TGTGCCAGCAGCCCTGCAGGGGGCTCCTACGAGCAGTACTTC.